The entry below describes one TCR beta chain. This entry is derived from a study of blood T cell repertoires in COVID-19. The table came from immunoSEQ multiplex PCR; TCRdb's copy has only in-frame clones and leaves some out. The sample includes about 85,000 clones, about 90% seen only once; the top ten take roughly 5%. CDR1 and CDR2 from the germline V gene are MNHEY and SVGAGI. This CDR3 has 13 residues. Trimming stripped 7 bases from V and 8 bases from J, with 17 bases between. The source is a woman over 75 with acute or convalescent COVID-19. The V and J genes are TRBV6-5 and TRBJ1-1; D perhaps matches TRBD1 (6 bases). The sequenced material came from peripheral blood. The CDR3 DNA is TGTGCCAGCAAGACTAATCCAGGGGAGGAAGCTTTCTTT. The encoded protein is CASKTNPGEEAFF.